The T cell receptor beta chain under discussion was sequenced for a study of cytomegalovirus exposure and HLA in healthy donors. Points from the study as a whole: TCR beta V segments were, for the most part, productive about 87% or about 30% of the time in an earlier analysis. Researchers reported in a later analysis that a missense DCLRE1C variant was tied to TCR beta V- and J-gene trimming.

The V gene's germline CDR1 is ENHRY and CDR2 SYGVKD. V was pared by 8 bases and J by 4 bases, with 16 bases between. The CDR3 totals 14 residues. PCR amplification relied on 60 Vbeta primers (plus 13 Jbeta primers). Produced via immunoSEQ multiplex PCR; TCRdb's table is partial and in-frame only. The table records 110,000 to 150,000 clones, around 10% of them present only once. Worth noting for this clone: The antigen is unknown.

Input material: PBMCs. The V and J genes are TRBV10-3 and TRBJ2-3; D is possibly TRBD2 (5 bases). The receptor's source is a male donor in good health and CMV-seronegative. CDR3: CAIGLRGTADTQYF. The DNA of the CDR3 is TGTGCCATCGGCCTCCGGGGAACGGCAGATACGCAGTATTTT.